The entry below describes one T cell receptor (beta chain). Its antigen has not been determined. There are no base qualities to consult, and no much larger clone falls within one base. This sample is part of a study of cytomegalovirus exposure and HLA in healthy donors (dated by TCRdb to 2017 to 2019). Regarding the research as a whole: The 666 repertoires of the first cohort and the roughly 120 validation repertoires were produced on the same platform, according to a later analysis. The study combined high-throughput TCR immunosequencing, statistical association of individual TCRs with disease status, and machine learning to predict cytomegalovirus infection status. Besides the first cohort of hundreds of subjects, a separate validation cohort made up of 120 different subjects was used. The study aimed to test whether signatures of past pathogen exposure could be identified by cataloging public T cell receptors.

Donors formed part of the validation cohort, which comprised 120 or so subjects and was distinct from the first cohort of 690 or so subjects. Study-level results and caveats: Most TCR sequences were seen in very few donors, while some public TCRs were found in many individuals. All 110 or so repertoires were used to score co-occurrence in the validation cohort in a later analysis, because that analysis had no HLA typing for the cohort. A total of 150 or so TCR beta chains were listed by the study as associated with cytomegalovirus. The classifier was reported to diagnose cytomegalovirus status with high specificity and sensitivity in both the original cohort and the validation cohort. Three of the identified cytomegalovirus-associated TCR beta chains were confirmed in vitro to be specific for cytomegalovirus antigens. It was suggested by the authors that the approach could potentially be generalized to other disease states and immunological phenotypes. Of the cluster scores, roughly 95% were above 0 in a later analysis, which found that TCRs clustered in the first cohort also tended to co-occur in the 130 or so validation repertoires.

Based on the germline V gene, the CDR1 and CDR2 sequences are KGHSH and LQKENI. The CDR3 runs 15 residues from the cysteine to the phenylalanine. The kept DNA is CDR3 alone, 45 bases in frame from the first base. Clipping removes 2 bases from V and 9 bases from J, with 5 as the unmatched junction base count. Libraries were made using the immunoSEQ multiplex PCR assay. On the authors' methods: To diagnose cytomegalovirus status from the catalog of TCR beta chain sequences, a statistical classification framework was built. TCRdb obtained this table from immuneACCESS and retained in-frame rearrangements with V and J assigned. These tables miss some clones; where compared with another copy, unresolved V genes account for less than half of the shortfall, and the remainder is unexplained. D and trimming come from the DNA, and the V and J calls and clone size come from that table. This sample has 120,000 to 150,000 clones in its table, and 80% to 90% of those were observed once. Of the sample, just under 8% falls within the top ten clones.

The origin of this receptor is a woman between 18 and 29 years old in good health and CMV-seropositive. The receptor chain draws on TRBV18 and TRBJ2-1; the junction holds 12 bases that match TRBD2. Specimen: PBMCs. The nucleotides read TGTGCCAGCTCACCAGAGGCTAGCGGGAGGGGTGAGCAGTTCTTC. It translates as CASSPEASGRGEQFF.